This T cell receptor beta chain originates from a study of response to subunit inactivated influenza vaccine. One entry per CDR3 protein, called by TCRdb with MiXCR from the RT-PCR reads. Among 500,000 to 650,000 distinct CDR3 sequences listed, less than 10% were seen once. V gave up 2 bases and J gave up 2 bases, with 9 bases separating them. The CDR3 has 14 residues. The germline CDR1 and CDR2 sequences are KGHSH and LQKENI. The receptor comes from a man in his fifties or sixties who received an inactivated influenza vaccine. The chain links TRBV18 to TRBJ1-1; D ambiguous. The input for sequencing was PBMCs from blood, taken roughly 24 months after vaccination. CDR3: CASSPKALNTEAFF. CDR3 nucleotides: TGTGCCAGCTCACCAAAGGCCCTTAACACTGAAGCTTTCTTT.